This TCR beta chain stems from a study of blood T cell repertoires in COVID-19. Turning to the study itself: Both acute and convalescent COVID-19 samples were obtained from the United States, Italy and Spain.

Authors' processing steps: Amplification from reference gene primers served as the basis for estimated nucleated cell counts. This table comes from immunoSEQ multiplex PCR, and its TCRdb copy is limited to in-frame clones, with some not included. The V and J calls and clone size were taken over from that table, and D and trimming were inferred from the DNA. The sample carries around 65,000 clones, roughly 84% recorded once. The ends were cut back, 1 base at V and 6 bases at J, with 7 bases in the middle. Germline CDR1 and CDR2: LGHDT and YNNKEL (reference sequence). The CDR3 consists of 14 residues. V usage is TRBV3-1 (or the pseudogene TRBV3-2) and J usage is TRBJ1-6; D remains unclear. The sample was peripheral blood. The TCR was taken from a woman aged 80 or over with active or convalescent COVID-19. CDR3 sequence: CASSQGQFNSPLHF. CDR3 DNA sequence: TGTGCCAGCAGCCAAGGGCAGTTTAATTCACCCCTCCACTTT.